This is a list of T cell receptor beta chains from one sample in a study of blood T cell repertoires in COVID-19. TCRdb's copy holds only in-frame clones and misses some; the assay was immunoSEQ multiplex PCR. The top ten hold 7.2% of the sample, which has around 150,000 clones, around 80% seen once. The specimen sequenced was peripheral blood. These receptors all come from a woman between 50 and 59 years old in a cohort sampled during active or convalescent COVID-19. Each CDR3 is given with its conserved first and last residue. Each record gives: clone size, D gene, V gene, J gene, CDR3 DNA, CDR3 protein. The D gene is left open where the match is weak. Rows may omit the clone size; those that give it use once, few, many or a size class.

size: .
D: TRBD1
V: TRBV7-2
J: TRBJ1-4
DNA: TGTGCCAGCAGCTTATTGGGACAGGCCACTGGTGAAAAACTGTTTTTT
CDR3: CASSLLGQATGEKLFF

size: .
D: TRBD1
V: TRBV4-1
J: TRBJ1-2
DNA: TGCGCCAGCAGCCAGACAGGGGAGGGCTATGGCTACACCTTC
CDR3: CASSQTGEGYGYTF

size: few
D: TRBD1
V: TRBV25-1
J: TRBJ1-2
DNA: TGTGCCAGCAGTGATACAGGGGAAAGCTATGGCTACACCTTC
CDR3: CASSDTGESYGYTF

size: .
D: TRBD1
V: TRBV18
J: TRBJ1-1
DNA: TGTGCCAGCTCACCAATCGGGACAGGGGGCGCGGGTACTGAAGCTTTCTTT
CDR3: CASSPIGTGGAGTEAFF

size: .
D: .
V: TRBV19
J: TRBJ1-1
DNA: TGTGCCAGTAGTTCAGGGTTCACTGAAGCTTTCTTT
CDR3: CASSSGFTEAFF

size: .
D: TRBD1
V: TRBV7-9
J: TRBJ2-3
DNA: TGTGCCAGCAGTCCGACAGGGCCCGGGGCAGATACGCAGTATTTT
CDR3: CASSPTGPGADTQYF

size: .
D: .
V: TRBV29-1
J: TRBJ2-7
DNA: TGCAGCGTTGGGGAGGCGGGGTACGAGCAGTACTTC
CDR3: CSVGEAGYEQYF

size: .
D: .
V: TRBV7-9
J: TRBJ2-1
DNA: TGTGCCAGCAGCGGGAACAGGGGGGGCTACAATGAGCAGTTCTTC
CDR3: CASSGNRGGYNEQFF

size: once
D: .
V: TRBV6-5
J: TRBJ2-5
DNA: TGTGCCAGCAGTTACTCGCCCGGACAGTCTGTAGGGACCCAGTACTTC
CDR3: CASSYSPGQSVGTQYF

size: once
D: TRBD2
V: TRBV7-2
J: TRBJ2-5
DNA: TGTGCCAGCAGCTTAAGCGCGGTAGCGGGGCAAGAGACCCAGTACTTC
CDR3: CASSLSAVAGQETQYF

size: once
D: TRBD1
V: TRBV6-2/TRBV6-3
J: TRBJ2-2
DNA: TGTGCCAGCAGTTACCGCTGGACAGGGGTGAAGGGCACCGGGGAGCTGTTTTTT
CDR3: CASSYRWTGVKGTGELFF

size: .
D: TRBD2
V: TRBV7-2
J: TRBJ2-7
DNA: TGTGCCAGCAGCAAGGGACTAGCAGACGTGCGGTACTTC
CDR3: CASSKGLADVRYF

size: once
D: TRBD1
V: TRBV7-6
J: TRBJ1-4
DNA: TGTGCCAGCAGCCCCGGACAGGGGATTGCAACTAATGAAAAACTGTTTTTT
CDR3: CASSPGQGIATNEKLFF

size: few
D: .
V: TRBV7-2
J: TRBJ1-2
DNA: TGTGCCAGCAGCCCGCAGACAGGAACTAACTATGGCTACACCTTC
CDR3: CASSPQTGTNYGYTF

size: few
D: .
V: TRBV7-6
J: TRBJ1-1
DNA: TGTGCCAGCAGCAAAAACAGGGATCCGAACACTGAAGCTTTCTTT
CDR3: CASSKNRDPNTEAFF

size: .
D: .
V: TRBV4-1
J: TRBJ1-6
DNA: TGCGCCAGCAGCCAAGATGGGCTACAGACGTTTAATTCACCCCTCCACTTT
CDR3: CASSQDGLQTFNSPLHF

size: once
D: TRBD2
V: TRBV6-4
J: TRBJ2-1
DNA: TGTGCCAGCAGTCACCTGGGCGGGGGGACCTACAATGAGCAGTTCTTC
CDR3: CASSHLGGGTYNEQFF

size: .
D: TRBD1
V: TRBV9
J: TRBJ2-2
DNA: TGTGCCAGCAGCGTAGGATACAGGGGGTCCGGGGAGCTGTTTTTT
CDR3: CASSVGYRGSGELFF

size: few
D: TRBD1
V: TRBV5-4
J: TRBJ2-7
DNA: TGTGCCAGCAGCTTACAGGGGGCCTACGAGCAGTACTTC
CDR3: CASSLQGAYEQYF

size: .
D: TRBD1
V: TRBV27
J: TRBJ2-6
DNA: TGTGCCAGCAGCCCGGACAGGCCCGTGATAGGTGGGGCCAACGTCCTGACTTTC
CDR3: CASSPDRPVIGGANVLTF

size: .
D: TRBD1
V: TRBV15
J: TRBJ1-1
DNA: TGTGCCACCACTGGGACAGGGGGCTGGGCTTTCTTT
CDR3: CATTGTGGWAFF

size: .
D: .
V: TRBV20-1
J: TRBJ1-5
DNA: TGCAGTGCTAGTAGTCGAACAGGGATCCTCGGTCAGCCCCAGCATTTT
CDR3: CSASSRTGILGQPQHF

size: once
D: TRBD1
V: TRBV12-3/TRBV12-4
J: TRBJ2-5
DNA: TGTGCCAGCAGTCCCGGGACAGAAGAGACCCAGTACTTC
CDR3: CASSPGTEETQYF

size: .
D: TRBD1
V: TRBV19
J: TRBJ1-5
DNA: TGTGCCAGTAACCGGGGACAGGGGGCGAGGCAGCCCCAGCATTTT
CDR3: CASNRGQGARQPQHF

size: .
D: TRBD2
V: TRBV3-1/TRBV3-2
J: TRBJ2-1
DNA: TGTGCCAGCAGCCTACTAGCGGGGGGCGGGAATGAGCAGTTCTTC
CDR3: CASSLLAGGGNEQFF

size: .
D: .
V: TRBV9
J: TRBJ1-3
DNA: TGTGCCAGCAGCGTAGGTACGCGTTACTCTGGAAACACCATATATTTT
CDR3: CASSVGTRYSGNTIYF

size: .
D: .
V: TRBV5-5
J: TRBJ1-4
DNA: TGTGCCAGCAAGACCCCCCGGGATGAAAAACTGTTTTTT
CDR3: CASKTPRDEKLFF

size: .
D: .
V: TRBV10-3
J: TRBJ1-1
DNA: TGTGCCATCAGCGTAGACACCACTGAAGCTTTCTTT
CDR3: CAISVDTTEAFF

size: .
D: TRBD1
V: TRBV5-1
J: TRBJ2-2
DNA: TGCGCCAGCAGCTTGACCCCCGGGACAGGGGTACCCGGGGAGCTGTTTTTT
CDR3: CASSLTPGTGVPGELFF

size: .
D: .
V: TRBV19
J: TRBJ1-2
DNA: TGTGCCAGTCGAACACGGGGGGGCCCCTATGGCTACACCTTC
CDR3: CASRTRGGPYGYTF

size: .
D: TRBD1
V: TRBV9
J: TRBJ1-2
DNA: TGTGCCAGCAGCGTAGAGGGTTGGACAGGGGGGTACTATGGCTACACCTTC
CDR3: CASSVEGWTGGYYGYTF

size: .
D: .
V: TRBV27
J: TRBJ2-2
DNA: TGTGCCAGCAGTCTACAACAGGGATACACCGGGGAGCTGTTTTTT
CDR3: CASSLQQGYTGELFF

size: .
D: .
V: TRBV11-1
J: TRBJ1-2
DNA: TGTGCCAGCAGCCCGCGGACAGAACATGGCTACACCTTC
CDR3: CASSPRTEHGYTF

size: .
D: .
V: TRBV4-3
J: TRBJ2-7
DNA: TGCGCCAGCAGCCAAGAACTCCCCTACGAGCAGTACTTC
CDR3: CASSQELPYEQYF

size: .
D: TRBD1
V: TRBV5-5
J: TRBJ1-5
DNA: TGTGCCAGCAGCTTGGGACAGGGGGCTAATCAGCCCCAGCATTTT
CDR3: CASSLGQGANQPQHF

size: .
D: TRBD1
V: TRBV6-5
J: TRBJ2-1
DNA: TGTGCCAGCAGTTACGGGACAGGGGGGGTCAACAATGAGCAGTTCTTC
CDR3: CASSYGTGGVNNEQFF

size: .
D: .
V: TRBV12-3/TRBV12-4
J: TRBJ1-2
DNA: TGTGCCAGCAGTTTTACTTTATCCGGCTACACCTTC
CDR3: CASSFTLSGYTF

size: .
D: .
V: TRBV29-1
J: TRBJ1-1
DNA: TGCAGCGTCGCCGACAGCGATGCTGAAGCTTTCTTT
CDR3: CSVADSDAEAFF